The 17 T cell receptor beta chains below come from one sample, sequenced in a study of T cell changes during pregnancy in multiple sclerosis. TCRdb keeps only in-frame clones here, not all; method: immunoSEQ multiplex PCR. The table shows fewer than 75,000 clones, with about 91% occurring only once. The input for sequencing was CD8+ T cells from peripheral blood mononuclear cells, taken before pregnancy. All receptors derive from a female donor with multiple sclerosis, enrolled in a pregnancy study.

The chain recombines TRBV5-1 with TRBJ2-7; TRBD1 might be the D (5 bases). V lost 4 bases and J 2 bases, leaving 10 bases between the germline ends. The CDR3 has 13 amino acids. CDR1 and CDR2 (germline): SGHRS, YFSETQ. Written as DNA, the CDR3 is TGCGCCAGCAGCGACAGTTCCCCCTACGAGCAGTACTTC. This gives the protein CASSDSSPYEQYF.

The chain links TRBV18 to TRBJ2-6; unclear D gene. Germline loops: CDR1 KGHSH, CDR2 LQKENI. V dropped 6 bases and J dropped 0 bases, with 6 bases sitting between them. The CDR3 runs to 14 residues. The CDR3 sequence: CASSHSSGANVLTF. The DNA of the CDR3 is TGTGCCAGCTCCCACAGCTCTGGGGCCAACGTCCTGACTTTC. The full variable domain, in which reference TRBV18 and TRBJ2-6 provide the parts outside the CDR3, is NAGVMQNPRHLVRRRGQEARLRCSPMKGHSHVYWYRQLPEEGLKFMVYLQKENIIDESGMPKERFSAEFPKEGPSILRIQQVVRGDSAAYFCASSHSSGANVLTFGAGSRLTVL.

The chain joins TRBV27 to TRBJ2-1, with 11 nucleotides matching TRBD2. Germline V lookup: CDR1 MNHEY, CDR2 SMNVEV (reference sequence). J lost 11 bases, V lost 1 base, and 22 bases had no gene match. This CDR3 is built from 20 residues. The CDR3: CASSLWEGSGQMGLADKQFF. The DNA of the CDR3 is TGTGCCAGCAGTTTATGGGAGGGGTCGGGACAGATGGGACTAGCGGATAAGCAGTTCTTC.

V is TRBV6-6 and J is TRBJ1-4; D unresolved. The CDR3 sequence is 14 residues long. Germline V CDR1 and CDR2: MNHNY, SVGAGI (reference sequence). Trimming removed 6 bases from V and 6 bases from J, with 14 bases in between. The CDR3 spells CASRVLYGDEKLFF. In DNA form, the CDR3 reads TGTGCCAGCAGAGTCCTTTACGGGGATGAAAAACTGTTTTTT.

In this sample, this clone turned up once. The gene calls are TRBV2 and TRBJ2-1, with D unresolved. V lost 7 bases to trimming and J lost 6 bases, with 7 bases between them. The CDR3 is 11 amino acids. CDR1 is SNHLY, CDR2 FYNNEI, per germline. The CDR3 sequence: CASIQANEQFF. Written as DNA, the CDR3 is TGTGCCAGCATCCAGGCCAATGAGCAGTTCTTC.

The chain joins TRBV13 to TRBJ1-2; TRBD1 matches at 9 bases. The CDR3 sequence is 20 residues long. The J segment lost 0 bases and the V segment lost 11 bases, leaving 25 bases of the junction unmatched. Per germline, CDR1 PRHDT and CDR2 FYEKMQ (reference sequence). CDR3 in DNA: TGTGCCCCTGGTTGGGTCGAGGTCCGGGACAGGGCCCTAGCTAACTATGGCTACACCTTC. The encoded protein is CAPGWVEVRDRALANYGYTF.

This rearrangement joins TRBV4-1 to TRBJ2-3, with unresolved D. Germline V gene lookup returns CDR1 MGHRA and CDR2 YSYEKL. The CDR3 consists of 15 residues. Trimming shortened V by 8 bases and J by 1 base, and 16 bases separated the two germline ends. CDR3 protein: CASHRPRWGTDTQYF. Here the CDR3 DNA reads TGCGCCAGCCATAGGCCGAGGTGGGGCACAGATACGCAGTATTTT.

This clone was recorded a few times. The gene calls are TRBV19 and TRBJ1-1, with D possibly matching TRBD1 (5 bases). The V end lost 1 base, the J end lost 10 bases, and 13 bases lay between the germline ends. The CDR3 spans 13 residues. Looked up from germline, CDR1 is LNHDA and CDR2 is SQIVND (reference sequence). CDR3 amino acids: CASSIAGSGGAFF. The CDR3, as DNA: TGTGCCAGTAGTATAGCAGGATCGGGGGGAGCTTTCTTT.

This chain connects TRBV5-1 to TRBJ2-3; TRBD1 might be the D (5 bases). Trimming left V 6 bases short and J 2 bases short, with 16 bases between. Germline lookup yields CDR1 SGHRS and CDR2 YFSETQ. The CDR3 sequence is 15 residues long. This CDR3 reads CASTSRLGPTDTQYF. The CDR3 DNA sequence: TGCGCCAGCACATCCCGGTTGGGGCCCACAGATACGCAGTATTTT.

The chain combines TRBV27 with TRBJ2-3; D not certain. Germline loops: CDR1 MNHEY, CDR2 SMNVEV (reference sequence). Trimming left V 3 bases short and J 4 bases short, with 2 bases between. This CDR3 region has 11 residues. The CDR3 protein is CASSFSDTQYF. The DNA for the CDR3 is TGTGCCAGCAGTTTCTCAGATACGCAGTATTTT.

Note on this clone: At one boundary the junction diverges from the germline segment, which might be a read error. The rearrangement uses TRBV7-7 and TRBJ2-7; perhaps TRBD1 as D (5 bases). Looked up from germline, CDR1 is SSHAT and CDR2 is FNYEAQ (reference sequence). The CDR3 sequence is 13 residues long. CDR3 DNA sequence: TGTGCTAGCAGCTTAGGGGCAGGTTCCGAGCAGTACTTC. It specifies CASSLGAGSEQYF.

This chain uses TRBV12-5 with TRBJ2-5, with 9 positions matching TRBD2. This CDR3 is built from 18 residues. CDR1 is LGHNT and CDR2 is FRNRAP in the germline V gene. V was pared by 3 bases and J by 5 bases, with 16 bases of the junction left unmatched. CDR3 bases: TGTGCTAGTGGTTTTACCCACGAGGGCGGGGGGGCCCGGGAGACCCAGTACTTC. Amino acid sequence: CASGFTHEGGGARETQYF.

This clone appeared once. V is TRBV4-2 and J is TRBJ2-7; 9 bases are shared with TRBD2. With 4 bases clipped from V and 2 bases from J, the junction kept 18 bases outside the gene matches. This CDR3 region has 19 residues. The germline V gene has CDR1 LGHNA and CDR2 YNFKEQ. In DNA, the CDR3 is TGTGCCAGCAGCCTGGCCATGGAAACCGGGACTAGCCAGGCCTACGAGCAGTACTTC. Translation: CASSLAMETGTSQAYEQYF.

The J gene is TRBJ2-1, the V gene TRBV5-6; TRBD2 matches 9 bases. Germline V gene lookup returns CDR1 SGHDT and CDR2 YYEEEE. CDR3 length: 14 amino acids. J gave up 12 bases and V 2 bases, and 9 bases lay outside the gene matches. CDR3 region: CASSFGRGGPMQFF. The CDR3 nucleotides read TGTGCCAGCAGCTTCGGGCGGGGGGGGCCGATGCAGTTCTTC.

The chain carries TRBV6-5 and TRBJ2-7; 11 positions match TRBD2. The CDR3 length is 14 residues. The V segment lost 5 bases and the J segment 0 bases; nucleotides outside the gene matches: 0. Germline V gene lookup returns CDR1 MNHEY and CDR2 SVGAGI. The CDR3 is CASSGTSGSYEQYF. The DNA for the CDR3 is TGTGCCAGCAGTGGGACTAGCGGCTCCTACGAGCAGTACTTC.

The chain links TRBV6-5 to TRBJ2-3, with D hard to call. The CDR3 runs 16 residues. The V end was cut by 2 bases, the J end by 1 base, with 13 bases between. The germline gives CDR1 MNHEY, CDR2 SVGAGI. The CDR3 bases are TGTGCCAGCAGTTACGCAGGTCAGACACGCACAGATACGCAGTATTTT. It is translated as CASSYAGQTRTDTQYF.

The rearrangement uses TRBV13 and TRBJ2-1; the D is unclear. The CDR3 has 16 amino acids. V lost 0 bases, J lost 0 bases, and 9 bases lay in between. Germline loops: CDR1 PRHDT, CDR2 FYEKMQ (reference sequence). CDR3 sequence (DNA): TGTGCCAGCAGCTTAGGTCGCCTGAGCTCCTACAATGAGCAGTTCTTC. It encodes CASSLGRLSSYNEQFF.